Presented here are 9 T cell receptor beta chains from one specimen sequenced in a study of T-cell memory formation after mild COVID-19. TCRdb re-called the 5' RACE reads with MiXCR, one entry per CDR3 protein. The profile shows some 150,000 distinct CDR3 sequences, 19% of them singletons. The material sequenced was PBMCs or a T cell subset sorted from them (not recorded which). The source of these receptors is an adult woman who had mild COVID-19 (a few samples of this study predate the infection). Cell type and time point are not known.

The rearrangement uses TRBV7-2 and TRBJ1-1; 10 bases are a match to TRBD1. V gave up 5 bases and J gave up 6 bases; unmatched junction bases: 21. The CDR3 spans 19 residues. Looked up from germline, CDR1 is SGHTA and CDR2 is FQGNSA. As DNA, the CDR3 is TGTGCCAGCAGCGTCGCGGCCGGGACAGGGGTAAGGATAGCGTCTGAAGCTTTCTTT. Protein sequence: CASSVAAGTGVRIASEAFF. Drawing the rest from reference TRBV7-2 and TRBJ1-1, the complete variable domain is GAGVSQSPSNKVTEKGKDVELRCDPISGHTALYWYRQSLGQGLEFLIYFQGNSAPDKSGLPSDRFSAERTGGSVSTLTIQRTQQEDSAVYLCASSVAAGTGVRIASEAFFGQGTRLTVV.

This clonotype has just a few counts. V usage is TRBV7-9 and J usage is TRBJ1-2, with D hard to call. In germline, CDR1 is SEHNR, CDR2 FQNEAQ (reference sequence). CDR3 length: 13 amino acids. Trimming removed 4 bases from V and 2 bases from J, with 8 bases in between. CDR3: CASSWTENYGYTF. Here the CDR3 DNA reads TGTGCCAGCAGCTGGACCGAAAACTATGGCTACACCTTC.

The rearrangement links TRBV7-2 to TRBJ1-1; possibly TRBD1 for D (5 bases). Deletions cut 5 bases from V and 0 bases from J, with 10 bases between. CDR3 size: 14 residues. The germline V gene has CDR1 SGHTA and CDR2 FQGNSA. The CDR3 nucleotides read TGTGCCAGCAGCCGGGGCCGAGTGAACACTGAAGCTTTCTTT. Its translation: CASSRGRVNTEAFF.

This clonotype was seen more than once but under ten times. CDR3 sequence reads: CASSQPGTGGRETQYF. CDR3 nucleotide sequence: TGTGCCAGCAGCCAGCCCGGGACAGGGGGCAGAGAGACCCAGTACTTC. V is TRBV7-6 and J is TRBJ2-5; 12 nucleotides match TRBD1. Trimming removed 5 bases from V and 4 bases from J; junction bases left unmatched: 8. Germline assignment: CDR1 SGHVS and CDR2 FNYEAQ. This CDR3 contains 16 residues.

V gene TRBV5-1 combines with J gene TRBJ2-7, with 7 bases identical to TRBD2. The V and J ends lost 4 bases and 2 bases, in that order; junction bases with no gene match: 9. From germline, CDR1 is SGHRS and CDR2 YFSETQ. The CDR3 has 15 residues. CDR3: CASSKIGGVTYEQYF. The DNA of the CDR3 is TGCGCCAGCAGCAAGATTGGGGGGGTAACCTACGAGCAGTACTTC.

This clonotype was found a few times. The chain joins TRBV7-3 to TRBJ2-7; 9 bases match TRBD2. The germline CDR1 and CDR2 sequences are SGHTA and FQGTGA. The trim removed 5 bases at V and 2 bases at J, leaving 4 bases unmatched. There are 14 residues in the CDR3. CDR3 nucleotides: TGTGCCAGCAGCCTCAGCGGGGGGCCCTACGAGCAGTACTTC. It is translated as CASSLSGGPYEQYF.

The chain links TRBV29-1 to TRBJ1-1, with D perhaps TRBD1 (5 bases). CDR1 and CDR2 from the germline V gene are SQVTM and ANQGSEA. CDR3 length equals 15 residues. V shed 6 bases and J shed 2 bases, with 19 bases lying between them. The CDR3 DNA reads as TGCAGCGTCCCTATCCTGGGGACCGCAAACACTGAAGCTTTCTTT. It translates to CSVPILGTANTEAFF. The whole variable domain, filled in from reference TRBV29-1 and TRBJ1-1, reads SAVISQKPSRDICQRGTSLTIQCQVDSQVTMMFWYRQQPGQSLTLIATANQGSEATYESGFVIDKFPISRPNLTFSTLTVSNMSPEDSSIYLCSVPILGTANTEAFFGQGTRLTVV.

This clonotype was seen a few times. The J gene is TRBJ2-5, the V gene TRBV7-9, with D unclear. Between the trimmed V and J ends, which lost 0 bases and 4 bases, there was a span of 12 bases. This CDR3 comprises 15 residues. Germline V gene data show CDR1 as SEHNR and CDR2 as FQNEAQ (reference sequence). The CDR3 protein is CASSLALNARETQYF. The CDR3 bases are TGTGCCAGCAGCTTAGCGTTGAACGCGAGAGAGACCCAGTACTTC.

The V and J genes are TRBV12-3 or TRBV12-4 and TRBJ1-2; D is ambiguous. V lost 4 bases to trimming and J lost 7 bases, with 10 bases between them. The CDR3 totals 12 residues. The DNA for the CDR3 is TGTGCCAGCAGTTCCCCGCAAGGTGGCTACACCTTC. Protein product: CASSSPQGGYTF.